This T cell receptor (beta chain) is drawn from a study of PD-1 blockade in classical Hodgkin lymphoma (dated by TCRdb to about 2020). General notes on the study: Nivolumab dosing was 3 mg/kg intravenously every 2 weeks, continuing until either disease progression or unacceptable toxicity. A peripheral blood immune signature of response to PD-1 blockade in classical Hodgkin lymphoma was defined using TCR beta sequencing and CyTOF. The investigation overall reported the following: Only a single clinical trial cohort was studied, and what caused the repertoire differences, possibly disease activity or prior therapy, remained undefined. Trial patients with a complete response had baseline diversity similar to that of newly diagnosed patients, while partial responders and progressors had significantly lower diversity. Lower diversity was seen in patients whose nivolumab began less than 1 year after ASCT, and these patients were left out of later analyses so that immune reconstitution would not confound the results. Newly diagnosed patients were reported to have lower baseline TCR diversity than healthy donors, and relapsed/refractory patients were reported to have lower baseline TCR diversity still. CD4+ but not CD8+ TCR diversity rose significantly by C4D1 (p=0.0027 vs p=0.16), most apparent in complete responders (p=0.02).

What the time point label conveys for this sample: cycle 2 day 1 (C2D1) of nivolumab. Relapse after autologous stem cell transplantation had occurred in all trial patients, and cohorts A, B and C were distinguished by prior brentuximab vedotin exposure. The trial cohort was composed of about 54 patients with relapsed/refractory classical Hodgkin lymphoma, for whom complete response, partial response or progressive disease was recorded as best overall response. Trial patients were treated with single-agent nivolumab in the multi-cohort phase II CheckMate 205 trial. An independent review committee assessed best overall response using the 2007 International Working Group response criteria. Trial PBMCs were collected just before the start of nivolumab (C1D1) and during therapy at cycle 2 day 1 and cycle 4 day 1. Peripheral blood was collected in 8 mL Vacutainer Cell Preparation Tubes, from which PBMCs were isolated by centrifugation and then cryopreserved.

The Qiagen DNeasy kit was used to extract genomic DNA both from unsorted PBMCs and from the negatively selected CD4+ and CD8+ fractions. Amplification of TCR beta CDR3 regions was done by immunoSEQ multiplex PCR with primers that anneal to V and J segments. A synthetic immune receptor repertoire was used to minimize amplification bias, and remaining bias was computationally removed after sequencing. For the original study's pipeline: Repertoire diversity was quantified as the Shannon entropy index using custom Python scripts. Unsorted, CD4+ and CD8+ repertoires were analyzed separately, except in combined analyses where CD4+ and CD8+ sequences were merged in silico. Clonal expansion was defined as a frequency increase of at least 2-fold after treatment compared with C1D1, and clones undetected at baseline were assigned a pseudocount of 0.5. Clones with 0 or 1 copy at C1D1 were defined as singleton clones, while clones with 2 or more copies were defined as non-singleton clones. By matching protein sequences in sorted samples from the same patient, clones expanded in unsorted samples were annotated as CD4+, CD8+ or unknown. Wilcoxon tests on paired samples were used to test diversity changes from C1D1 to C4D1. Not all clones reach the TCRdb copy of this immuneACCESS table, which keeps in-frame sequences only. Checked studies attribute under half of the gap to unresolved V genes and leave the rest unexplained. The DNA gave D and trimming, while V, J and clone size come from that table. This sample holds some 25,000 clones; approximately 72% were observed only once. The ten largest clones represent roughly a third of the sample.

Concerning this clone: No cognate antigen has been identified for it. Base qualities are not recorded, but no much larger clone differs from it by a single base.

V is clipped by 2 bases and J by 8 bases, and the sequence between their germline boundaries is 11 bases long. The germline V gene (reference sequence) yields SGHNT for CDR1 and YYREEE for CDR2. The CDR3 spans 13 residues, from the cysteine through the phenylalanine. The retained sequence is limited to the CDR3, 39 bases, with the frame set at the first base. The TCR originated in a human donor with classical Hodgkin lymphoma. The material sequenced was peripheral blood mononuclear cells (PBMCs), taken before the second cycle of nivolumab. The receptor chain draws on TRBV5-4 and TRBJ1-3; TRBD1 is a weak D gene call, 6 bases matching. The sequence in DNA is TGTGCCAGCAGCTTTTCAGGGGTGGACACCATATATTTT. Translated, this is CASSFSGVDTIYF.